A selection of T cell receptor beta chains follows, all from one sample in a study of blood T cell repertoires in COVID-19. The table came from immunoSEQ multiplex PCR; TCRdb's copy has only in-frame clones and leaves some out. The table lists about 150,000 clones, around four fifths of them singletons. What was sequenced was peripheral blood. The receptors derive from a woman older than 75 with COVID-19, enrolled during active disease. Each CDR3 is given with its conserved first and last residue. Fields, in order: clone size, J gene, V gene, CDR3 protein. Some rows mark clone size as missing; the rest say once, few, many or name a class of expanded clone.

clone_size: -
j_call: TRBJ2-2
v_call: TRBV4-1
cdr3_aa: CASSIGAITGELFF

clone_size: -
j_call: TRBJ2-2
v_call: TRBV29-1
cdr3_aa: CSAARGGTGELFF

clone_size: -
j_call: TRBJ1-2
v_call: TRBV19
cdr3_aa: CASRDRAHGYTF

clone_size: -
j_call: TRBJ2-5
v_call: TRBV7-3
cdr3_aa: CASSFSETQYF

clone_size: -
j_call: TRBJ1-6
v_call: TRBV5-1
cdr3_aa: CASSGTPGEQGNSPLHF

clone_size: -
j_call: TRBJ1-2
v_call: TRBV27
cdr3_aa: CASSLNGFTGDGYTF

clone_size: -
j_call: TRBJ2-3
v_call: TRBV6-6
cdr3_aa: CASSYPGGTTDTQYF

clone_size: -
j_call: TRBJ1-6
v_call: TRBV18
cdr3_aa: CASSLIDRGYSPLHF

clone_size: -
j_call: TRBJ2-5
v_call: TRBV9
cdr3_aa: CASSVARGGWETQYF

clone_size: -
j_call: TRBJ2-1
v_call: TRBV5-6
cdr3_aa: CASSSPTEYNEQFF

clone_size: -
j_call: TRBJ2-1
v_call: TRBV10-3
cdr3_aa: CAISGGRSSGGLEYNEQFF

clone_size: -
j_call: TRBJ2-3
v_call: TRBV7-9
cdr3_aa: CAGLAASLTDTQYF

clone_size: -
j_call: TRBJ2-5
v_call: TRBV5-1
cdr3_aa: CASSPRQGFGETQYF

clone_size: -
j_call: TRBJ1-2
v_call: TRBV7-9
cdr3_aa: CASSTWGTGLSSNDYTF

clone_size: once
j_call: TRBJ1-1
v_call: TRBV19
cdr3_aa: CASSPRTVNTEAFF

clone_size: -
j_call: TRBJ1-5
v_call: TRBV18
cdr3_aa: CASSPVPSDQPQHF

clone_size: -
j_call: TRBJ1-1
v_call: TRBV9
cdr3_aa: CASSVGGHNTEAFF

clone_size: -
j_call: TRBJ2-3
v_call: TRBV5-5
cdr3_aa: CASSLGPSGREAQYF

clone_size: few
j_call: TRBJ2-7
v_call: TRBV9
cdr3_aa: CASSVGRSSYEQYF

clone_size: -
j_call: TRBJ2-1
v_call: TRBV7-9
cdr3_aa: CASSLVGGSRSYNEQFF

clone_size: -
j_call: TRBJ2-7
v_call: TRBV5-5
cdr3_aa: CASSLDGARVQYF

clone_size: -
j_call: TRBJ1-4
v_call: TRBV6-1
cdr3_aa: CASSEGGANEKLFF

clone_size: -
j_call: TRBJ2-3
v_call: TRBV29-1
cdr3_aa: CSVERRSKGDTQYF

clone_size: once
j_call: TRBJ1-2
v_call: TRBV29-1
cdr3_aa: CSATQGSNYGYTF

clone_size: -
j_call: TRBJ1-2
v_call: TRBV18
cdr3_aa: CASSPGAYGYTF